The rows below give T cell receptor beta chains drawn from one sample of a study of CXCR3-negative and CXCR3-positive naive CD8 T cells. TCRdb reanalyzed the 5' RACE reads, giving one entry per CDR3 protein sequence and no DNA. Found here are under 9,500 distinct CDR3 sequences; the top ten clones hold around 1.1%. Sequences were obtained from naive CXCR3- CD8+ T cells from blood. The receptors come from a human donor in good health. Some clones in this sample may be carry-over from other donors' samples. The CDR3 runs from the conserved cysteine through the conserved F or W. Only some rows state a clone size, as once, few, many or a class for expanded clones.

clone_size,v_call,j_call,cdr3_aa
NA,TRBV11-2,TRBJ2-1,CASSVRNWNEQFF
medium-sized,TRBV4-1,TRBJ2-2,CASSQVAQNTGELFF
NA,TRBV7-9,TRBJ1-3,CASSTIGGGEGTIYF
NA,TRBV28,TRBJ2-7,CASSPIGRRPYEQYF
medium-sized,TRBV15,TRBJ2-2,CATDRDYTGELFF
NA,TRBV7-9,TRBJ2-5,CASSLTEGLAGLQETQYF
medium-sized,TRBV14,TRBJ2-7,CASSQAPSYEQYF
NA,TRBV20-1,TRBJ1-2,CSARDSINYGYTF
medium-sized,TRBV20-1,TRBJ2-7,CSARDRGSSSYEQYF
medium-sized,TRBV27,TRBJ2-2,CASSFSRAGTGELFF
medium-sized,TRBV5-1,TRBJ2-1,CASSRTGGYNEQFF
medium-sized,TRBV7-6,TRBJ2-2,CASSLAWTSERTEGAGELFF
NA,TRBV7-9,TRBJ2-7,CASRSANSSYEQYF
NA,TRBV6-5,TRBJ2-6,CASSSPSGVTGANVLTF
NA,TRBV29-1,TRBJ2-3,CSVEPPETDTQYF
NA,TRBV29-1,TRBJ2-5,CSVTPVGPAETQYF
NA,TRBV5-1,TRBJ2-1,CASSAAGGPYNEQFF
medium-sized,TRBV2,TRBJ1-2,CASRKSSYGYTF
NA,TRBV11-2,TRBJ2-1,CASMGLAGGDEQFF
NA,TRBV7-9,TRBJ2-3,CASSLAGLAGVRTDTQYF
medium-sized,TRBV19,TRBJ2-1,CASSAGGLSYNEQFF
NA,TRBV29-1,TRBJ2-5,CSVEDLVWLAGAQYF
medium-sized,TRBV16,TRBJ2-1,CASSFSDPYNEQFF
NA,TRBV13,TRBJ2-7,CASSPSGRVWEQYF
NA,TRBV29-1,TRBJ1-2,CSVSGTANPHGYTF
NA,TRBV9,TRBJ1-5,CASSAEDSSNQPQHF
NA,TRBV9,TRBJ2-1,CASSVPKTGGNYNEQFF
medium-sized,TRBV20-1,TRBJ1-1,CSALSGRDFEAFF
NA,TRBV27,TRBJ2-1,CASKTGSVNEQFF
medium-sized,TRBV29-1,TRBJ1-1,CSVDLSTVNTEAFF
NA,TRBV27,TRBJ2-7,CASSLGQAGYEQYF
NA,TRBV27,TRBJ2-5,CASSLSPGLQETQYF
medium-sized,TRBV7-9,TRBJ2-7,CASSSPGLPYEQYF
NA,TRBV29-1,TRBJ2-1,CSVEGERTSGYNEQFF
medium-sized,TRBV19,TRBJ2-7,CASDSGSGSYEQYF
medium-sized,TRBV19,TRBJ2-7,CASSIRPDTSYEQYF
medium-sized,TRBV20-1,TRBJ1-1,CSASAPVDTEAFF
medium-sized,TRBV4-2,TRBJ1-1,CASSPTGQANTEAFF
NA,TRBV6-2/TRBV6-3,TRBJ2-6,CASSRGWDRLIAGANVLTF
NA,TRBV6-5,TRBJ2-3,CASRTSSDTQYF
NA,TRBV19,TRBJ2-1,CASSTNRRTSGSDNEQFF
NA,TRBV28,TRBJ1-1,CASSTDRQEAFF
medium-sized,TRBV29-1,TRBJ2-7,CSVFPPAGSSYEQYF
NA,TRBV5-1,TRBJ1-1,CASSFGTGGPEAFF
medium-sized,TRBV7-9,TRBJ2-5,CASSPRDQETQYF
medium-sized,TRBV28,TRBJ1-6,CASQRGENNSPLHF
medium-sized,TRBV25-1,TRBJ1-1,CASSPLGSTEAFF
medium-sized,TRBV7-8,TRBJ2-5,CASSLASVGSPETQYF
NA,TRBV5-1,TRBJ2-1,CASSPLGGADRAQFF
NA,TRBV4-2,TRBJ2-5,CASSQDLSSQETQYF
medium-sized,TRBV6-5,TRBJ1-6,CASSYSNSGSPLHF
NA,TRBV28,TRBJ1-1,CASSFVQGSTEAFF
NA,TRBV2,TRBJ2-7,CASCEGNEQYF
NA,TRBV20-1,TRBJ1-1,CSAREETYTMNTEAFF